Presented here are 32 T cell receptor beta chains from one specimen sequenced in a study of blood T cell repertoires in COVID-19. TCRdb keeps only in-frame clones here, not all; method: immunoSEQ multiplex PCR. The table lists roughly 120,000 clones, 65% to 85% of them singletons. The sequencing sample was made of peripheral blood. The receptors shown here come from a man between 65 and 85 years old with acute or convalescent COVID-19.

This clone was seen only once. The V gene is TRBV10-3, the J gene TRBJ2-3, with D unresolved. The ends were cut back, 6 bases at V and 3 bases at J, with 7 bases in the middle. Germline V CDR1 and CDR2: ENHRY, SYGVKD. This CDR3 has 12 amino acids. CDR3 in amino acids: CAISRVTDTQYF. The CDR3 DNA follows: TGTGCCATCAGCCGGGTGACAGATACGCAGTATTTT.

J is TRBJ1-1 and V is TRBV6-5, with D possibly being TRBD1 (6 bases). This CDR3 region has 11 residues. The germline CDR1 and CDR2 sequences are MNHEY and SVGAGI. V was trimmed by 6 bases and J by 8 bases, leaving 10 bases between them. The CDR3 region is CASRTDREAFF. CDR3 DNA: TGTGCCAGCAGAACGGACAGAGAAGCTTTCTTT.

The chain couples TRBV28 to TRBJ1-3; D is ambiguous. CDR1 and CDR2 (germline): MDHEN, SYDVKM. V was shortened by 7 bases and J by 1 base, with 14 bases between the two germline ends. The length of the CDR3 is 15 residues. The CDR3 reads CASTPGRGSGNTIYF. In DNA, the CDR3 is TGTGCCAGCACCCCCGGGCGGGGATCTGGAAACACCATATATTTT.

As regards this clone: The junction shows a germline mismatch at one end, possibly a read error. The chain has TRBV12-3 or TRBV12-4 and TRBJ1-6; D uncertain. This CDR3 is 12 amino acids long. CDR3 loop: CASSFYSSPLHF. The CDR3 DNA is TGTGCCAGCAGTTTTTATAGTTCACCCCTCCACTTT.

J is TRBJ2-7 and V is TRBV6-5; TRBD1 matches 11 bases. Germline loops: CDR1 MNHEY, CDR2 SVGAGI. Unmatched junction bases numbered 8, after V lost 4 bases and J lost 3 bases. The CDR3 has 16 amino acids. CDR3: CASSSDRGRSIYEQYF. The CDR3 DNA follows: TGTGCCAGCAGTTCGGACAGGGGGCGCAGCATCTACGAGCAGTACTTC.

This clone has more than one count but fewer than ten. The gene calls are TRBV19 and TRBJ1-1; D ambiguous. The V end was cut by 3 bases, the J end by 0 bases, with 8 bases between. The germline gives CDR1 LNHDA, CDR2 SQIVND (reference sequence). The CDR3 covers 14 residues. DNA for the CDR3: TGTGCCAGTAGTATGCTGCGGATGAACACTGAAGCTTTCTTT. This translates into CASSMLRMNTEAFF. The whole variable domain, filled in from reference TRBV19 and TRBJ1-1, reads DGGITQSPKYLFRKEGQNVTLSCEQNLNHDAMYWYRQDPGQGLRLIYYSQIVNDFQKGDIAEGYSVSREKKESFPLTVTSAQKNPTAFYLCASSMLRMNTEAFFGQGTRLTVV.

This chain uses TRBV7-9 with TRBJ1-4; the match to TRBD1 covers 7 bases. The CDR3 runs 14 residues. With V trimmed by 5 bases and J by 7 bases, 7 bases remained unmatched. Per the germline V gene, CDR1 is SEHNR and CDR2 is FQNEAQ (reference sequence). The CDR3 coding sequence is TGTGCCAGCAGCCCGGGACAGTCGATTGAAAAACTGTTTTTT. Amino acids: CASSPGQSIEKLFF.

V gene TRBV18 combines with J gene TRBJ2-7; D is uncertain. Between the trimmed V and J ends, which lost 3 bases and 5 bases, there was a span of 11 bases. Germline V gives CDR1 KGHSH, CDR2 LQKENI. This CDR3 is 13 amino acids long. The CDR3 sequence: CASSPAAAHEQYF. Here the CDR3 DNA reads TGTGCCAGCTCACCGGCGGCCGCCCACGAGCAGTACTTC. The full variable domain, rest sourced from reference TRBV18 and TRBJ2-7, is NAGVMQNPRHLVRRRGQEARLRCSPMKGHSHVYWYRQLPEEGLKFMVYLQKENIIDESGMPKERFSAEFPKEGPSILRIQQVVRGDSAAYFCASSPAAAHEQYFGPGTRLTVT.

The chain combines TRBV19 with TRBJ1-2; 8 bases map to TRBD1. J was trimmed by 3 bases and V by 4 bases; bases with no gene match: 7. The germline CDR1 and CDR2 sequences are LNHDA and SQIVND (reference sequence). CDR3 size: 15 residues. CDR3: CASSTPGGADYGYTF. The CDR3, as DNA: TGTGCCAGTAGTACCCCAGGGGGCGCGGACTATGGCTACACCTTC.

The CDR3 is CASSLDQGTEAFF. The CDR3 DNA follows: TGCGCCAGCAGCCTGGACCAGGGAACTGAAGCTTTCTTT. The chain links TRBV5-1 to TRBJ1-1; tentative D call: TRBD1 (5 bases). There are 13 residues in the CDR3. Germline V lookup: CDR1 SGHRS, CDR2 YFSETQ. With 4 bases removed from V and 5 bases from J, the gap between germline ends came to 12 bases.

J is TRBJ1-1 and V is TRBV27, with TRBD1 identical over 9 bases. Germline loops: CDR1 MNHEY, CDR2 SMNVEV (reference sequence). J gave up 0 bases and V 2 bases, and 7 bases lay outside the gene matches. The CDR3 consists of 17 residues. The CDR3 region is CASSLRRDRVMNTEAFF. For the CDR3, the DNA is TGTGCCAGCAGTTTAAGACGGGACAGGGTAATGAACACTGAAGCTTTCTTT.

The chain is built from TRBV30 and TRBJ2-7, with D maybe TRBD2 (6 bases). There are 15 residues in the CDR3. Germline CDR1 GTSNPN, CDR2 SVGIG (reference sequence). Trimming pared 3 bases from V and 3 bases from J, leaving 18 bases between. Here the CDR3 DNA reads TGTGCCTGGAGCCGGCGGGGTTTTCTCCGCTACGAGCAGTACTTC. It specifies CAWSRRGFLRYEQYF.

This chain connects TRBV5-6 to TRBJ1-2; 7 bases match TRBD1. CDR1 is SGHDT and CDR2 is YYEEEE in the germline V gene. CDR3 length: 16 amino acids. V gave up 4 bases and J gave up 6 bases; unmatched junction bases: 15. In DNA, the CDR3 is TGTGCCAGCAGCCATAGTATCCGGGACAGAGAAGATGGCTACACCTTC. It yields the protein CASSHSIRDREDGYTF. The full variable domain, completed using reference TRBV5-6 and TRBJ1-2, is DAGVTQSPTHLIKTRGQQVTLRCSPKSGHDTVSWYQQALGQGPQFIFQYYEEEERQRGNFPDRFSGHQFPNYSSELNVNALLLGDSALYLCASSHSIRDREDGYTFGSGTRLTVV.

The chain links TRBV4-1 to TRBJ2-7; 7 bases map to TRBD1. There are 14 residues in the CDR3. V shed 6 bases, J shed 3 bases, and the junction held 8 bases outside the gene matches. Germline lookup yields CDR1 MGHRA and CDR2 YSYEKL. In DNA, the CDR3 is TGCGCCAGCAGTCTGGACAGGTTCTACTACGAGCAGTACTTC. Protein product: CASSLDRFYYEQYF.

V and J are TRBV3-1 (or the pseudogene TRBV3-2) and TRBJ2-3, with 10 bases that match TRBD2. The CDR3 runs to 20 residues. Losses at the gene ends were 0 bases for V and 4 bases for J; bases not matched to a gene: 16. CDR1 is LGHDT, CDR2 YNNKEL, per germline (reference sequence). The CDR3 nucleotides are TGTGCCAGCAGCCAAGATTTCCAGCGGGGGGGTATCGATGTTTCAGATACGCAGTATTTT. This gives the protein CASSQDFQRGGIDVSDTQYF.

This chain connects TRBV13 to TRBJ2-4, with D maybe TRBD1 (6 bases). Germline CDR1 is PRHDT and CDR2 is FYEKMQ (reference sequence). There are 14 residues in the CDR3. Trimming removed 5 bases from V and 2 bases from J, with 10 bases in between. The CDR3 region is CASSRGQSKNIQYF. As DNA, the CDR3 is TGTGCCAGCAGCCGCGGACAGTCCAAAAACATTCAGTACTTC.

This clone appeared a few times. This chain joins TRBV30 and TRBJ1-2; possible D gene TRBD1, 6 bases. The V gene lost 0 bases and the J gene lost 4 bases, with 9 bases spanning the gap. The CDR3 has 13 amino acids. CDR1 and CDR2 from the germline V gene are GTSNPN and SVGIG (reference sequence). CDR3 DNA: TGTGCCTGGAGTGTAGGGGGGGTCTATGGCTACACCTTC. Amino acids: CAWSVGGVYGYTF.

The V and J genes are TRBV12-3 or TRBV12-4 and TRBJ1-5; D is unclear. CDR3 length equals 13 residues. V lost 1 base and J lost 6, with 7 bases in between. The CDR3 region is CASSLGRSQPQHF. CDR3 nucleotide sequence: TGTGCCAGCAGTTTAGGGCGGAGTCAGCCCCAGCATTTT.

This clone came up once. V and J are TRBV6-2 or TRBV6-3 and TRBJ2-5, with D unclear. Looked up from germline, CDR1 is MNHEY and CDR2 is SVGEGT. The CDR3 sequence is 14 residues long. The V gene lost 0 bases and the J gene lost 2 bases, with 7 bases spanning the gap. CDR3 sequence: CASSYSGPQETQYF. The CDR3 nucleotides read TGTGCCAGCAGTTACTCGGGCCCACAAGAGACCCAGTACTTC.

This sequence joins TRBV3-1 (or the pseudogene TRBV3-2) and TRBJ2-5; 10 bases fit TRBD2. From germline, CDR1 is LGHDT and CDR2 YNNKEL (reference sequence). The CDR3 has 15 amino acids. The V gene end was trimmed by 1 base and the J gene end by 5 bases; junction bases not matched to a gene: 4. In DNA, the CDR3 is TGTGCCAGCAGCCAAGTAGCGGGGGGTCGGGAGACCCAGTACTTC. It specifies CASSQVAGGRETQYF.

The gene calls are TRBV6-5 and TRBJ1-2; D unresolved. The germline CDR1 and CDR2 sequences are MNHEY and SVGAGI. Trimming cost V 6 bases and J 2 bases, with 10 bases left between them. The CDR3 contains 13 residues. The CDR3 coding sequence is TGTGCCAGCAGCCAACCCCAGAACTATGGCTACACCTTC. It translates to CASSQPQNYGYTF.

The DNA for the CDR3 is TGTGCCAGCAGCCAAGGGGGCGTATTGAACACTGAAGCTTTCTTT. Encoded protein: CASSQGGVLNTEAFF. This sequence joins TRBV14 and TRBJ1-1; a possible D gene is TRBD1 (5 bases). Germline CDR1 reads SGHDN; CDR2 reads FVKESK. The CDR3 spans 15 residues. Trimming removed 1 base at V and 0 bases at J, with 9 bases between. Full variable domain (missing parts from reference TRBV14 and TRBJ1-1): EAGVTQFPSHSVIEKGQTVTLRCDPISGHDNLYWYRRVMGKEIKFLLHFVKESKQDESGMPNNRFLAERTGGTYSTLKVQPAELEDSGVYFCASSQGGVLNTEAFFGQGTRLTVV.

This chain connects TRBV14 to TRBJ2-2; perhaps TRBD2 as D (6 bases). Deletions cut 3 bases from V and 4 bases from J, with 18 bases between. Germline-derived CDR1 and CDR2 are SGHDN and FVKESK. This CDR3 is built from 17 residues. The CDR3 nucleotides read TGTGCCAGCAGCCAGCGGGGAACGACAGTTCTCACCGGGGAGCTGTTTTTT. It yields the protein CASSQRGTTVLTGELFF.

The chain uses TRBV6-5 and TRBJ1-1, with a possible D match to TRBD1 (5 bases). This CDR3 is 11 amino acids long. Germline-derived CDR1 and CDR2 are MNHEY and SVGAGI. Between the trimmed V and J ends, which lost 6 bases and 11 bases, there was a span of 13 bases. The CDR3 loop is CASSYRGMAFF. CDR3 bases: TGTGCCAGCAGCTATCGGGGGATGGCTTTCTTT.

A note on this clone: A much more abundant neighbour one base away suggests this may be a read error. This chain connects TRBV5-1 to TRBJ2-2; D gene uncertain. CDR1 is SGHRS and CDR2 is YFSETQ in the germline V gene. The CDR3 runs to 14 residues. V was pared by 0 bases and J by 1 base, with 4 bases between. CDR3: CASSLAGNTGELFF. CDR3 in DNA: TGCGCCAGCAGCTTGGCAGGGAACACCGGGGAGCTGTTTTTT. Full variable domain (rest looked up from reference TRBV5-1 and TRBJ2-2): KAGVTQTPRYLIKTRGQQVTLSCSPISGHRSVSWYQQTPGQGLQFLFEYFSETQRNKGNFPGRFSGRQFSNSRSEMNVSTLELGDSALYLCASSLAGNTGELFFGEGSRLTVL.

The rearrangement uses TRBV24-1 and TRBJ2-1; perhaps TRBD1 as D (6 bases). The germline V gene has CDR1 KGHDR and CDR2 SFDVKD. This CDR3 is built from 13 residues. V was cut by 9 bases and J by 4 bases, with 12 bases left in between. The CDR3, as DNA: TGTGCCACCTCCGGGACACCATACAATGAGCAGTTCTTC. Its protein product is CATSGTPYNEQFF.

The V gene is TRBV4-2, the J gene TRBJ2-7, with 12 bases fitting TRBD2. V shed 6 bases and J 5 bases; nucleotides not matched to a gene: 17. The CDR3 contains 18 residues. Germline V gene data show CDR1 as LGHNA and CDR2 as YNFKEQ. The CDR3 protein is CASSDLGLAGRRAHEQYF. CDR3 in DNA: TGTGCCAGCAGTGACCTGGGACTAGCGGGTCGGAGGGCCCACGAGCAGTACTTC.

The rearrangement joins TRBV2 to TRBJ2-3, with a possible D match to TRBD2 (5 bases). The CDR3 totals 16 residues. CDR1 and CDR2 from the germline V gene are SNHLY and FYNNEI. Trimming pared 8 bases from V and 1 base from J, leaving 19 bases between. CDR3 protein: CASPSGNSVGTDTQYF. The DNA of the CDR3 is TGTGCCAGCCCTAGTGGGAATAGCGTCGGCACAGATACGCAGTATTTT.

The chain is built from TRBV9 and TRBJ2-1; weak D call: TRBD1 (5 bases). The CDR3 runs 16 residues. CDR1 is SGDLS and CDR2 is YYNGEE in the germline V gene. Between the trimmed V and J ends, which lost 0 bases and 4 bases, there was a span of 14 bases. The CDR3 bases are TGTGCCAGCAGCGTAGGCCAGGGTAAAAATTACAATGAGCAGTTCTTC. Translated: CASSVGQGKNYNEQFF.

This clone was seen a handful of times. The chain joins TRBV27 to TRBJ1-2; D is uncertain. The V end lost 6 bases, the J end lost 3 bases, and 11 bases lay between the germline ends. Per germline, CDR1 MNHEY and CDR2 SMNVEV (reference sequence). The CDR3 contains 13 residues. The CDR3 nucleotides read TGTGCCAGCAGCCATGACACCGACTATGGCTACACCTTC. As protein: CASSHDTDYGYTF.

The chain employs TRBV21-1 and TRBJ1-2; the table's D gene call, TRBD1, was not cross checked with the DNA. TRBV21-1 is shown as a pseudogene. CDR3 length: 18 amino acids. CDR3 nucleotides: TGTGCCAGCAGCAAAGAGCCGGTGCAGGGGGCGATGGGTTATGGCTACACCTTC. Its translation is CASSKEPVQGAMGYGYTF.

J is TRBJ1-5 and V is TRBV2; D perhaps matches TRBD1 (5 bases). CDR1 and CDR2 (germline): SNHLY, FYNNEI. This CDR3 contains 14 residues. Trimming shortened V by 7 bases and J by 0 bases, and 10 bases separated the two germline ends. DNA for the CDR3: TGTGCCAGCATGCAGGGTTCTAGCAATCAGCCCCAGCATTTT. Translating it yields CASMQGSSNQPQHF.